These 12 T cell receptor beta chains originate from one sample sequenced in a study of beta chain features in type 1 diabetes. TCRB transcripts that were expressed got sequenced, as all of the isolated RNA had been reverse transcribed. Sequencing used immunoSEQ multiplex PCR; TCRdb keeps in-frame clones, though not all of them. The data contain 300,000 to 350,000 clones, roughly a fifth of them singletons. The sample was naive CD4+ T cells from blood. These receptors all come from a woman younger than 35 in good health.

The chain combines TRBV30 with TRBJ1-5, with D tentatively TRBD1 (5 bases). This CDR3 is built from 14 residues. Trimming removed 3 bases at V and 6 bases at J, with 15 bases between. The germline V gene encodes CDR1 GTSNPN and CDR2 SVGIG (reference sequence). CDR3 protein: CAWRGQGAGQPQHF. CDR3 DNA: TGTGCCTGGAGGGGGCAGGGTGCAGGTCAGCCCCAGCATTTT.

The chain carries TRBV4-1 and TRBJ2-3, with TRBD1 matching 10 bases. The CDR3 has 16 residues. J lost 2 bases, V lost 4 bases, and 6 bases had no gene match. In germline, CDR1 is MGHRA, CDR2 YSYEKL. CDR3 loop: CASSRQGASFTDTQYF. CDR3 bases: TGCGCCAGCAGCCGACAGGGGGCAAGCTTCACAGATACGCAGTATTTT.

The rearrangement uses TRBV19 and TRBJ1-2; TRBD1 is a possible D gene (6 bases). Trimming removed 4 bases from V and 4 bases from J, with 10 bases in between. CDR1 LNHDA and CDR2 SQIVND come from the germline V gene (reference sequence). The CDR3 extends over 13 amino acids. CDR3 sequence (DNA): TGTGCCAGTAGTACCGGGACACGCTATGGCTACACCTTC. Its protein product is CASSTGTRYGYTF.

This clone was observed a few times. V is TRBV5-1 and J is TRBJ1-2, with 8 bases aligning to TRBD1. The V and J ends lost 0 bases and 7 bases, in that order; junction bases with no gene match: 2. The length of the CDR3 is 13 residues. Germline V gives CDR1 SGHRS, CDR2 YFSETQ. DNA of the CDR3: TGCGCCAGCAGCTTGGTCGGACAGGGTGGCTACACCTTC. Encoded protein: CASSLVGQGGYTF.

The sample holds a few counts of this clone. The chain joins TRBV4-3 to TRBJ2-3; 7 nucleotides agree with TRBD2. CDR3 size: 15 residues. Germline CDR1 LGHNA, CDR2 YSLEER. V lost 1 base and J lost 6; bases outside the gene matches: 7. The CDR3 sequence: CASSQARGGSDTQYF. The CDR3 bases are TGCGCCAGCAGCCAAGCCCGCGGGGGATCGGATACGCAGTATTTT.

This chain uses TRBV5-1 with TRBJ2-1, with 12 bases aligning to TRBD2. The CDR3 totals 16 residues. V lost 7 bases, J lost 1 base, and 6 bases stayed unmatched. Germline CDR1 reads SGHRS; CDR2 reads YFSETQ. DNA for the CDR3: TGCGCCAGCGATCCTAGCGGGGGGGCGTCCTACAATGAGCAGTTCTTC. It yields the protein CASDPSGGASYNEQFF.

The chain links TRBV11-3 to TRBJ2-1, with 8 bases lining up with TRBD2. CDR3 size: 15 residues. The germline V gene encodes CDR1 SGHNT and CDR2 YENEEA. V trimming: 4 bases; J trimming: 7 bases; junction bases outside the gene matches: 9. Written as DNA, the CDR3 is TGTGCCAGCAGCTCCTTCGGGGGGGCGGGGAATGAGCAGTTCTTC. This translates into CASSSFGGAGNEQFF.

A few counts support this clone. The DNA for the CDR3 is TGTGCCAGCTCGGCTGCCGACCAAGAGACCCAGTACTTC. It yields the protein CASSAADQETQYF. The chain joins TRBV18 to TRBJ2-5, with no clear D. Trimming shortened V by 6 bases and J by 0 bases, and 8 bases separated the two germline ends. Looked up from germline, CDR1 is KGHSH and CDR2 is LQKENI. This CDR3 comprises 13 residues.

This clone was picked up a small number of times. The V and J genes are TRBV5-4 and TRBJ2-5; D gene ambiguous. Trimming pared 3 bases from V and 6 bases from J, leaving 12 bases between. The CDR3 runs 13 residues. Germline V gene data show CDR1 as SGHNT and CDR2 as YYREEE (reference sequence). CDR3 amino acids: CASSSVRRKTQYF. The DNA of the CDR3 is TGTGCCAGCAGCTCGGTGCGGCGTAAGACCCAGTACTTC.

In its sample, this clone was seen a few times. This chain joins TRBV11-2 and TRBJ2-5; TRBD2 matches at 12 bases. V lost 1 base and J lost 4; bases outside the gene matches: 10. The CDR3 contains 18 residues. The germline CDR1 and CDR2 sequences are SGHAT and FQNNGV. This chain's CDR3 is CASSLVGGLAGRRETQYF. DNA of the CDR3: TGTGCCAGCAGCTTAGTTGGCGGACTAGCGGGGCGCCGAGAGACCCAGTACTTC. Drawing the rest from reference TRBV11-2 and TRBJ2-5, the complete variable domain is EAGVAQSPRYKIIEKRQSVAFWCNPISGHATLYWYQQILGQGPKLLIQFQNNGVVDDSQLPKDRFSAERLKGVDSTLKIQPAKLEDSAVYLCASSLVGGLAGRRETQYFGPGTRLLVL.

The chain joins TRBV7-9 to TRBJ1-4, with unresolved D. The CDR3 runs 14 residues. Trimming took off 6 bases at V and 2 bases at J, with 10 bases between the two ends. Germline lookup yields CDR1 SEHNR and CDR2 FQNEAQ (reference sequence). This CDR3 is CASRSSGTNEKLFF. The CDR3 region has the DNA TGTGCCAGCAGGTCCTCTGGCACTAATGAAAAACTGTTTTTT.

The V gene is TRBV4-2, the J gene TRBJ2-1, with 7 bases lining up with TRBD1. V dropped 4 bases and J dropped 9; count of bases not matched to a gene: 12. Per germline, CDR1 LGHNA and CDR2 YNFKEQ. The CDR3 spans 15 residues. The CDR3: CASSPPGQQGGEQFF. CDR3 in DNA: TGTGCCAGCAGCCCACCGGGACAGCAAGGAGGTGAGCAGTTCTTC.